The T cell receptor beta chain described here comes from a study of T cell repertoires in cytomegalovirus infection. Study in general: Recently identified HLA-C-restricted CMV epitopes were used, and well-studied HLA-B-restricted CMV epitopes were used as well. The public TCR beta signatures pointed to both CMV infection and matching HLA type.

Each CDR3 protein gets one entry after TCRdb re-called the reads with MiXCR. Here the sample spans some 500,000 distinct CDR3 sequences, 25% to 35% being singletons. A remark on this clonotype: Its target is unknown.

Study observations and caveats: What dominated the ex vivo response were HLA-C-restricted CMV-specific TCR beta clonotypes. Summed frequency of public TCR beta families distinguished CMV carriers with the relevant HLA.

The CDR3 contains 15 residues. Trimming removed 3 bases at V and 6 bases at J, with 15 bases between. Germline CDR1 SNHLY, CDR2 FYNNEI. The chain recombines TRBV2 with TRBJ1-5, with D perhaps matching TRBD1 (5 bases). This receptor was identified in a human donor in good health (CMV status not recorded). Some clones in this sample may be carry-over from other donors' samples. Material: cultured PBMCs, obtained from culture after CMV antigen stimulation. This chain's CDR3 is CASSDDGRVTQPQHF. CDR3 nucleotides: TGTGCCAGCAGTGATGATGGCAGGGTGACTCAGCCCCAGCATTTT.